These T cell receptor beta chains were read from a single sample in a study of cytomegalovirus exposure and HLA in healthy donors. The assay was immunoSEQ multiplex PCR, and TCRdb's table has in-frame clones only and misses some. Found here are 30,000 to 40,000 clones, 70% to 90% of them singletons; the top ten hold approximately 10%. The sequencing input was PBMCs. These receptors were taken from a woman in her thirties or forties in good health and CMV-seropositive. CDR3s include the opening cysteine and the closing phenylalanine or tryptophan. Each record gives: V gene, D gene, clone size, J gene, CDR3 protein, CDR3 DNA. A D gene is named only where the DNA matches it firmly. For some rows the clone size is stated as once, few or many, or as a class when expanded; others skip it.

V gene: TRBV5-1
D gene: TRBD1
clone size: NA
J gene: TRBJ2-7
CDR3 protein: CASSFKQGRPGQPEQYF
CDR3 DNA: TGCGCCAGCAGCTTTAAACAGGGCCGCCCGGGACAGCCCGAGCAGTACTTC

V gene: TRBV7-6
D gene: TRBD1
clone size: NA
J gene: TRBJ1-6
CDR3 protein: CASSQQGDNSPLHF
CDR3 DNA: TGTGCCAGCAGCCAGCAGGGGGATAATTCACCCCTCCACTTT

V gene: TRBV4-1
D gene: TRBD1
clone size: NA
J gene: TRBJ1-6
CDR3 protein: CASSRIGGQGSPLHF
CDR3 DNA: TGCGCCAGCAGCCGGATAGGGGGCCAGGGTTCACCCCTCCACTTT

V gene: TRBV19
D gene: TRBD1
clone size: NA
J gene: TRBJ1-6
CDR3 protein: CASSSPGQGAYNSPLHF
CDR3 DNA: TGTGCCAGTAGTTCACCGGGACAGGGTGCCTATAATTCACCCCTCCACTTT

V gene: TRBV6-1
D gene: TRBD2
clone size: NA
J gene: TRBJ2-3
CDR3 protein: CASSEALAGGSDTQYF
CDR3 DNA: TGTGCCAGCAGTGAGGCCCTAGCGGGGGGTTCAGATACGCAGTATTTT

V gene: TRBV4-1
D gene: NA
clone size: NA
J gene: TRBJ2-3
CDR3 protein: CASSHQGTDTQYF
CDR3 DNA: TGCGCCAGCAGCCATCAGGGAACAGATACGCAGTATTTT

V gene: TRBV5-1
D gene: TRBD1
clone size: once
J gene: TRBJ1-2
CDR3 protein: CASSPTGGDYGYTF
CDR3 DNA: TGCGCCAGCAGCCCGACAGGGGGAGACTATGGCTACACCTTC

V gene: TRBV10-2
D gene: NA
clone size: NA
J gene: TRBJ1-5
CDR3 protein: CASGETRELRQPQHF
CDR3 DNA: TGCGCCAGCGGTGAGACTCGGGAGCTAAGGCAGCCCCAGCATTTT

V gene: TRBV7-2
D gene: NA
clone size: NA
J gene: TRBJ2-7
CDR3 protein: CASSLLNSYYEQYF
CDR3 DNA: TGTGCCAGCAGCTTACTCAACAGCTACTACGAGCAGTACTTC

V gene: TRBV11-1
D gene: NA
clone size: NA
J gene: TRBJ1-4
CDR3 protein: CASPAGPVGKLFF
CDR3 DNA: TGTGCCAGCCCTGCGGGTCCGGTGGGAAAACTGTTTTTT

V gene: TRBV6-6
D gene: NA
clone size: NA
J gene: TRBJ2-7
CDR3 protein: CASSIRYEQYF
CDR3 DNA: TGTGCCAGCAGTATACGGTACGAGCAGTACTTC

V gene: TRBV7-2
D gene: NA
clone size: NA
J gene: TRBJ2-5
CDR3 protein: CASSRGGTRQETQYF
CDR3 DNA: TGTGCCAGCAGCCGCGGTGGGACAAGACAAGAGACCCAGTACTTC

V gene: TRBV5-1
D gene: NA
clone size: NA
J gene: TRBJ1-5
CDR3 protein: CASSLDSGSGNQPQHF
CDR3 DNA: TGCGCCAGCAGCTTGGACTCGGGGAGTGGCAATCAGCCCCAGCATTTT

V gene: TRBV7-9
D gene: TRBD2
clone size: NA
J gene: TRBJ2-1
CDR3 protein: CASSYVYGGSNNEQFF
CDR3 DNA: TGTGCCAGCAGCTATGTTTACGGGGGGTCGAACAATGAGCAGTTCTTC

V gene: TRBV7-3
D gene: NA
clone size: NA
J gene: TRBJ2-7
CDR3 protein: CASSPSQGTSEQYF
CDR3 DNA: TGTGCCAGCAGCCCCTCACAGGGAACGAGTGAGCAGTACTTC

V gene: TRBV5-4
D gene: TRBD1
clone size: NA
J gene: TRBJ1-2
CDR3 protein: CASSYGTVYGYTF
CDR3 DNA: TGTGCCAGCAGCTACGGGACAGTCTATGGCTACACCTTC

V gene: TRBV2
D gene: NA
clone size: NA
J gene: TRBJ1-1
CDR3 protein: CASRGQNTEAFF
CDR3 DNA: TGTGCCAGCAGGGGACAGAACACTGAAGCTTTCTTT

V gene: TRBV14
D gene: NA
clone size: once
J gene: TRBJ1-6
CDR3 protein: CASSQVGRNSPLHF
CDR3 DNA: TGTGCCAGCAGCCAAGTAGGCAGGAATTCACCCCTCCACTTT

V gene: TRBV6-1
D gene: NA
clone size: many
J gene: TRBJ2-7
CDR3 protein: CASSPTGTHYEQYF
CDR3 DNA: TGTGCCAGCAGTCCAACCGGGACACACTACGAGCAGTACTTC

V gene: TRBV4-3
D gene: NA
clone size: NA
J gene: TRBJ1-1
CDR3 protein: CASSPGNLGMNTEAFF
CDR3 DNA: TGCGCCAGCAGCCCTGGAAATCTGGGCATGAACACTGAAGCTTTCTTT

V gene: TRBV7-2
D gene: NA
clone size: NA
J gene: TRBJ2-7
CDR3 protein: CASSLVQGLNEQYF
CDR3 DNA: TGTGCCAGCAGCTTAGTTCAGGGGCTCAACGAGCAGTACTTC

V gene: TRBV7-3
D gene: NA
clone size: NA
J gene: TRBJ2-2
CDR3 protein: CASSPTVWATGNTGELFF
CDR3 DNA: TGTGCCAGCAGCCCAACAGTTTGGGCGACAGGGAACACCGGGGAGCTGTTTTTT

V gene: TRBV9
D gene: TRBD2
clone size: NA
J gene: TRBJ2-1
CDR3 protein: CASSVGSTSGGYSYNEQFF
CDR3 DNA: TGTGCCAGCAGCGTAGGATCAACTAGCGGGGGTTACTCCTACAATGAGCAGTTCTTC

V gene: TRBV9
D gene: NA
clone size: NA
J gene: TRBJ2-3
CDR3 protein: CASSVNRADTQYF
CDR3 DNA: TGTGCCAGCAGCGTAAACAGGGCAGATACGCAGTATTTT

V gene: TRBV4-3
D gene: NA
clone size: NA
J gene: TRBJ2-1
CDR3 protein: CASSPAWVSGNEQFF
CDR3 DNA: TGCGCCAGCAGCCCGGCCTGGGTTTCGGGCAATGAGCAGTTCTTC

V gene: TRBV7-8
D gene: NA
clone size: NA
J gene: TRBJ1-1
CDR3 protein: CASSYQGGGTEAFF
CDR3 DNA: TGTGCCAGCAGCTATCAGGGAGGGGGCACTGAAGCTTTCTTT

V gene: TRBV5-1
D gene: TRBD1
clone size: NA
J gene: TRBJ2-3
CDR3 protein: CASSLRGQGTDTQYF
CDR3 DNA: TGCGCCAGCAGCTTGCGGGGACAGGGTACAGATACGCAGTATTTT

V gene: TRBV30
D gene: NA
clone size: NA
J gene: TRBJ2-1
CDR3 protein: CAWSVMEGRGQFF
CDR3 DNA: TGTGCCTGGAGTGTAATGGAGGGGCGTGGGCAGTTCTTC

V gene: TRBV6-1
D gene: NA
clone size: NA
J gene: TRBJ1-3
CDR3 protein: CASSGRTASGNTIYF
CDR3 DNA: TGTGCCAGCAGTGGCCGGACTGCTTCTGGAAACACCATATATTTT

V gene: TRBV10-1
D gene: TRBD1
clone size: NA
J gene: TRBJ2-7
CDR3 protein: CASRQDRTSGEQYF
CDR3 DNA: TGCGCCAGCAGACAGGACAGGACTTCGGGTGAGCAGTACTTC

V gene: TRBV30
D gene: TRBD1
clone size: NA
J gene: TRBJ1-5
CDR3 protein: CAWSPGQGYNQPQHF
CDR3 DNA: TGTGCCTGGAGTCCAGGACAGGGCTACAATCAGCCCCAGCATTTT

V gene: TRBV27
D gene: TRBD1
clone size: NA
J gene: TRBJ1-2
CDR3 protein: CASSWGQGYGYTF
CDR3 DNA: TGTGCCAGCAGTTGGGGACAGGGGTATGGCTACACCTTC